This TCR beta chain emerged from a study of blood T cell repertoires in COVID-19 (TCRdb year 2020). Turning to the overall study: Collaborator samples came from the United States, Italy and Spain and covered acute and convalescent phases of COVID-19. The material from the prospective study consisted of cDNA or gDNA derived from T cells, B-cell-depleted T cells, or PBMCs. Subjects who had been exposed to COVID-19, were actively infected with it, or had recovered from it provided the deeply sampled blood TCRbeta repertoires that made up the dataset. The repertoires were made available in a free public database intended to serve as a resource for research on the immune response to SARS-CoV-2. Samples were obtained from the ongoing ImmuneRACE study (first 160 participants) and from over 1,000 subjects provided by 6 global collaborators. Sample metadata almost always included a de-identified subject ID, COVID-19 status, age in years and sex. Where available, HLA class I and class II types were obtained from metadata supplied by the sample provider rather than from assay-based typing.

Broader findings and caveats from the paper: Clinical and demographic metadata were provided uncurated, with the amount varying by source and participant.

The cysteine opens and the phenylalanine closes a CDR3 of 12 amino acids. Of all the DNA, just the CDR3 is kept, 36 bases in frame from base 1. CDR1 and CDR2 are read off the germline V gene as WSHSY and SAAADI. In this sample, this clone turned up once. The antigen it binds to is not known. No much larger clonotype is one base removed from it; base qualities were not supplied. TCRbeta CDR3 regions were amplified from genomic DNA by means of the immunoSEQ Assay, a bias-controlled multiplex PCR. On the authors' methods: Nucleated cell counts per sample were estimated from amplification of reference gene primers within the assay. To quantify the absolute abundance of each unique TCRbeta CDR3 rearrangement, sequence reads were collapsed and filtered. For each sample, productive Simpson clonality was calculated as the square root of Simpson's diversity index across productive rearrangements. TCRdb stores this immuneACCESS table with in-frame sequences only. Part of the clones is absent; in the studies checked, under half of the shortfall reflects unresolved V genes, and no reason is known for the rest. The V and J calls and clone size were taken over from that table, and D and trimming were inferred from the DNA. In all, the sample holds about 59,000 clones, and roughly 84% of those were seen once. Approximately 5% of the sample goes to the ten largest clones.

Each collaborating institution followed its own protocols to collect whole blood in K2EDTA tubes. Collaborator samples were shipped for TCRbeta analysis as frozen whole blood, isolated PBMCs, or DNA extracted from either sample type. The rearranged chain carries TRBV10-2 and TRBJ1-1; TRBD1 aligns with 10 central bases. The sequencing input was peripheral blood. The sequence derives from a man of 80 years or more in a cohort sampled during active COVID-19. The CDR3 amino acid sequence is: CPQWGQGTEAFF. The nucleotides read TGCCCACAGTGGGGACAGGGGACTGAAGCTTTCTTT.